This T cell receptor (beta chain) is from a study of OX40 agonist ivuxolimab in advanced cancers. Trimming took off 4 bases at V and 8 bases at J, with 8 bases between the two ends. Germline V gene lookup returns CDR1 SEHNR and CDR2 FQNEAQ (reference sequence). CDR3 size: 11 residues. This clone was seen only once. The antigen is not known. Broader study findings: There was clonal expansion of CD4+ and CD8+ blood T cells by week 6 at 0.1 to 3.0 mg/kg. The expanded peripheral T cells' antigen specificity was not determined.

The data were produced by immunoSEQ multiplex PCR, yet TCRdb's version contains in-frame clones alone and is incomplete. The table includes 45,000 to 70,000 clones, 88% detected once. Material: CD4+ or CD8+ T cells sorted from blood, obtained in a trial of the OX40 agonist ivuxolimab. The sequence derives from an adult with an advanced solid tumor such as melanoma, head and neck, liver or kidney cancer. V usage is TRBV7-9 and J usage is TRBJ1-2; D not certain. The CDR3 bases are TGTGCCAGCAGCTCATTGGGGGGCTACACCTTC. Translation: CASSSLGGYTF.